This T cell receptor beta chain stems from a study of cytomegalovirus exposure and HLA in healthy donors. Study-level information: The 110 million or so unique TCR beta sequences, from some 170 million T cells, were found by an earlier analysis. Study outcomes and limitations: Most TCR beta V segments were productive about 90% or about 30% of the time in an earlier analysis. The investigators catalogued 164 TCR beta chains as cytomegalovirus-associated.

PCR involved 60 Vbeta and 13 Jbeta primers. The data were produced by immunoSEQ multiplex PCR, yet TCRdb's version contains in-frame clones alone and is incomplete. Seen here are 150,000 or so clones, about 73% observed once, and the top ten hold approximately 3.1%. Note on this clone: Its specificity is unknown.

This CDR3 has 14 amino acids. V was shortened by 1 base and J by 0 bases, with 6 bases between the two germline ends. Germline assignment: CDR1 LGHNT and CDR2 FRNRAP. The clonotype comes from a woman in her 40s in good health and CMV-seronegative. Sequenced material: PBMCs. J is TRBJ1-2 and V is TRBV12-5; possibly TRBD1 for D (5 bases). This CDR3 reads CASGLGTSNYGYTF. DNA for the CDR3: TGTGCTAGTGGTTTGGGGACATCTAACTATGGCTACACCTTC.